A selection of T cell receptor beta chains follows, all from one sample in a study of T-cell memory formation after mild COVID-19. In TCRdb, the 5' RACE reads were re-called with MiXCR into one record per CDR3 protein. The profile shows just over 150,000 distinct CDR3 sequences, roughly a third of them singletons. Sequencing was carried out using PBMCs or a T cell subset sorted from them (not recorded which). These receptors all come from an adult woman who had mild COVID-19 (a few samples of this study predate the infection). Cell type and time point are not known. Both conserved end residues are part of each CDR3. D genes are given only for firm matches. Not every row has a clone size; where given, it reads once, few, many or a size class.

D	size	V	J	DNA	CDR3
-	many	TRBV19	TRBJ2-1	TGTGCCAGTAGTACTCTCACAGTAGGTTACAATGAGCAGTTCTTC	CASSTLTVGYNEQFF
TRBD1	-	TRBV27	TRBJ2-6	TGTGCCAGCAGTTGGACAGGGACTGGGGCCAACGTCCTGACTTTC	CASSWTGTGANVLTF
TRBD1	-	TRBV24-1	TRBJ2-2	TGTGCCACCAGCCGAGGACAGGGTAGAAGCACCGGGGAGCTGTTTTTT	CATSRGQGRSTGELFF
-	-	TRBV19	TRBJ2-2	TGTGCCAGTAGTACTTACAGGGTTTTCTCACGCACCGGGGAGCTGTTTTTT	CASSTYRVFSRTGELFF
-	-	TRBV4-3	TRBJ2-1	TGCGCCAGCAGCCAAGATCAGACAGGTCAAAAGCTAAATGAGCAGTTCTTC	CASSQDQTGQKLNEQFF
-	-	TRBV7-9	TRBJ2-1	TGTGCCAGCAGCGTGCAGACAGGTAACAATGAGCAGTTCTTC	CASSVQTGNNEQFF
TRBD1	-	TRBV6-6	TRBJ1-5	TGTGCCAGCACCAGGACAGGGGTGGTCAATCAGCCCCAGCATTTT	CASTRTGVVNQPQHF
-	-	TRBV7-8	TRBJ2-2	TGTGCCATAGGAACCGGGGAGCTGTTTTTT	CAIGTGELFF
-	few	TRBV5-6	TRBJ2-1	TGTGCCAGCAGCTTGGCCGGGATAGATAGTCCTGAGCAGTTCTTC	CASSLAGIDSPEQFF
-	-	TRBV29-1	TRBJ1-2	TGCAGCGTTGTGCAGGGTGGCTATGGCTACACCTTC	CSVVQGGYGYTF
-	-	TRBV15	TRBJ2-5	TGTGCCACGACGGGACACAAAGAGACCCAGTACTTC	CATTGHKETQYF
-	-	TRBV5-1	TRBJ1-1	TGCGCCAGCAGCGGGCCAGGGGAAGGGTACACTGAAGCTTTCTTT	CASSGPGEGYTEAFF
TRBD2	-	TRBV15	TRBJ2-3	TGTGCCACTCGGGGTAGCGGGTACACAGATACGCAGTATTTT	CATRGSGYTDTQYF
-	-	TRBV10-3	TRBJ2-7	TGTGCCATCAGTGAGTCGACATCAGAGCAGTACTTC	CAISESTSEQYF
-	many	TRBV4-1	TRBJ2-3	TGCGCCAGCAGCCACTCCTTAAGCGGGTCTCACACAGATACGCAGTATTTT	CASSHSLSGSHTDTQYF
-	-	TRBV21-1	TRBJ2-7	TGTGCCAGCAGCATCCGGACAGTGCGCAAATACGAGCAGTACTTC	CASSIRTVRKYEQYF
TRBD2	few	TRBV25-1	TRBJ2-3	TGTGCCAGCAGTGAAGGGGGACTAGCGGGAGTTGAGACAGATACGCAGTATTTT	CASSEGGLAGVETDTQYF
-	few	TRBV5-5	TRBJ1-4	TGTGCCAGCAGCCTTGGCCGGGGAGCGCTGTTTTTT	CASSLGRGALFF
-	many	TRBV19	TRBJ2-1	TGTGCCAGTAGCACCTACAATGAGCAGTTCTTC	CASSTYNEQFF
-	few	TRBV7-9	TRBJ2-4	TGTGCCAGCAGCTTAGTTCCCAGGGACGGAAACATTCAGTACTTC	CASSLVPRDGNIQYF
-	-	TRBV12-3/TRBV12-4	TRBJ2-1	TGTGCCAGCAGTCCCGAAAAACTAGCGTTCTTC	CASSPEKLAFF
TRBD2	many	TRBV25-1	TRBJ2-3	TGTGCCAGCAGTGAATGGTCACGGGAGGGAGTCGCAGATACGCAGTATTTT	CASSEWSREGVADTQYF
-	-	TRBV12-3/TRBV12-4	TRBJ1-5	TGTGCCAGCAGTTTAAGCTCGGACCGCAATCAGCCCCAGCATTTT	CASSLSSDRNQPQHF
-	-	TRBV20-1	TRBJ2-1	TGCAGTGCACGCACCTTTAGCGAGCAGTTCTTC	CSARTFSEQFF
-	-	TRBV12-3/TRBV12-4	TRBJ1-2	TGTGCCAGCAGTTGGCGCGCGGGGAGTTATGGCTACACCTTC	CASSWRAGSYGYTF
-	-	TRBV7-8	TRBJ2-4	TGTGCCAGCAGCTTAAGAGGAGCCAAAAACATTCAGTACTTC	CASSLRGAKNIQYF
-	-	TRBV6-1	TRBJ2-7	TGTGCCAGCAGTGAACCCAGGCCCCTCTACTTC	CASSEPRPLYF
-	-	TRBV11-2	TRBJ2-2	TGTGCCAGCAGCTCCACCCCCGGGGAGCTGTTTTTT	CASSSTPGELFF
-	few	TRBV7-8	TRBJ2-7	TGTGCCAGCAGCTTAGGTTGGGACACCTACGAGCAGTACTTC	CASSLGWDTYEQYF
-	few	TRBV11-3	TRBJ1-2	TGTGCCAGCAGCCCATCGTGGCGGGGGGCGTATGGCTACACCTTC	CASSPSWRGAYGYTF
-	few	TRBV6-5	TRBJ1-1	TGTGCCAGCAGTTACGGGGGACTCTCGAACACTGAAGCTTTCTTT	CASSYGGLSNTEAFF
TRBD1	few	TRBV24-1	TRBJ2-5	TGTGCCACCAGTGATTTGGGGGGGACAGGAGAGACCCAGTACTTC	CATSDLGGTGETQYF
-	few	TRBV9	TRBJ1-4	TGTGCCAGCAGCTCCGCGGGGGGTTCGGGTAATGAAAAACTGTTTTTT	CASSSAGGSGNEKLFF
-	few	TRBV7-9	TRBJ2-6	TGTGCCAGCAGCTTCAGGGGGGTTGGGGCCAACGTCCTGACTTTC	CASSFRGVGANVLTF
-	once	TRBV5-1	TRBJ2-6	TGCGCCAGCAACGCGGTCACCGCTGGGGCCAACGTCCTGACTTTC	CASNAVTAGANVLTF
-	-	TRBV9	TRBJ1-6	TGTGCCAGCAACCGGGACATTAATAATTCACCCCTCCACTTT	CASNRDINNSPLHF
-	-	TRBV6-5	TRBJ1-5	TGTGCCAGCAGTGACACAGGTCTGGGTCAGCCCCAGCATTTT	CASSDTGLGQPQHF
-	once	TRBV20-1	TRBJ1-1	TGCAGTGCTAGGATGGGGCCTGTGAACACTGAAGCTTTCTTT	CSARMGPVNTEAFF
TRBD1	-	TRBV13	TRBJ2-5	TGTGCCAGCAGCTTCGACAGGGCCCAAGAGACCCAGTACTTC	CASSFDRAQETQYF
TRBD2	-	TRBV2	TRBJ2-1	TGTGCCAGCAGTGAATCGGCTAGCGGGGGTGGTGAGCAGTTCTTC	CASSESASGGGEQFF
-	few	TRBV11-3	TRBJ1-1	TGTGCCAGCAGCTTACAGGGAGGAGGTGAAGCTTTCTTT	CASSLQGGGEAFF